The 30 T cell receptor beta chains given below trace back to one sample, sequenced in a study of T cell responses to AZD1222 COVID-19 vaccine. The data were produced by immunoSEQ multiplex PCR, yet TCRdb's version contains in-frame clones alone and is incomplete. The data contain under 95,000 clones, around 90% of them singletons. Sequenced here: peripheral blood, sampled on day 0 of AZD1222 vaccination. Source of these receptors: an adult in good health.

V gene TRBV4-3 combines with J gene TRBJ2-7; D ambiguous. The V gene lost 1 base and the J gene lost 2 bases, with 9 bases spanning the gap. CDR3 size: 14 residues. Germline CDR1 reads LGHNA; CDR2 reads YSLEER. CDR3 bases: TGCGCCAGCAGCCAAGGGCAGGAAGCCTACGAGCAGTACTTC. Translated, it gives CASSQGQEAYEQYF.

The V gene is TRBV18, the J gene TRBJ2-5; 7 nucleotides agree with TRBD2. The CDR3 sequence is 13 residues long. With 4 bases clipped from V and 1 base from J, the junction kept 0 bases outside the gene matches. Germline values: CDR1 KGHSH, CDR2 LQKENI. CDR3 sequence (DNA): TGTGCCAGCTCACGGGGGGGCCAAGAGACCCAGTACTTC. This sequence encodes CASSRGGQETQYF.

This chain connects TRBV28 to TRBJ2-3; D remains unclear. CDR3 size: 12 residues. Trimming removed 7 bases from V and 4 bases from J, with 9 bases in between. CDR1 and CDR2 from the germline V gene are MDHEN and SYDVKM. CDR3 sequence: CASNHPPDTQYF. Written as DNA, the CDR3 is TGTGCCAGCAACCACCCCCCAGATACGCAGTATTTT.

This chain joins TRBV19 and TRBJ2-1, with TRBD2 identical over 11 bases. The CDR3 contains 17 residues. Germline V gene data show CDR1 as LNHDA and CDR2 as SQIVND (reference sequence). J lost 1 base, V lost 11 bases, and 13 bases had no gene match. CDR3 in DNA: TGTGCCTCGCGGAATCTGGGACTAGCGGCTTCCTACAATGAGCAGTTCTTC. Encoded protein: CASRNLGLAASYNEQFF. The full variable domain, completed using reference TRBV19 and TRBJ2-1, is DGGITQSPKYLFRKEGQNVTLSCEQNLNHDAMYWYRQDPGQGLRLIYYSQIVNDFQKGDIAEGYSVSREKKESFPLTVTSAQKNPTAFYLCASRNLGLAASYNEQFFGPGTRLTVL.

The rearrangement joins TRBV6-1 to TRBJ2-7; no clear D. The CDR3 is 12 residues long. Germline values: CDR1 MNHNS, CDR2 SASEGT. Trimming cost V 0 bases and J 2 bases, with 2 bases left between them. The CDR3 region is CASSEAAYEQYF. The CDR3, as DNA: TGTGCCAGCAGTGAAGCGGCCTACGAGCAGTACTTC.

This chain connects TRBV19 to TRBJ1-6; D gene ambiguous. V lost 4 bases to trimming and J lost 7 bases, with 11 bases between them. The CDR3 consists of 14 residues. Germline assignment: CDR1 LNHDA and CDR2 SQIVND (reference sequence). The DNA for the CDR3 is TGTGCCAGTAGTAGGGGTTTGAGGAATTCACCCCTCCACTTT. It translates to CASSRGLRNSPLHF.

The count of this clone is one. The chain links TRBV27 to TRBJ2-7; D is unresolved. Trimming took 9 bases from V and 2 from J, leaving 14 bases between them. CDR1 and CDR2 (germline): MNHEY, SMNVEV (reference sequence). The CDR3 spans 13 residues. In DNA, the CDR3 is TGTGCCAGTAGCCGGACGGAGACCTACGAGCAGTACTTC. This translates into CASSRTETYEQYF.

Points on this clone: This specimen includes other DNA sequences encoding the same CDR3. V gene TRBV7-3 combines with J gene TRBJ1-1; no firm D call. Germline V gives CDR1 SGHTA, CDR2 FQGTGA. The V end lost 2 bases, the J end lost 1 base, and 8 bases lay between the germline ends. There are 14 residues in the CDR3. In DNA, the CDR3 is TGTGCCAGCAGCTTAGGTCGGGGGAACACTGAAGCTTTCTTT. It specifies CASSLGRGNTEAFF.

The chain recombines TRBV5-1 with TRBJ1-4; TRBD1 aligns across 9 bases. V was clipped by 4 bases and J by 5 bases; unmatched bases: 3. CDR1 SGHRS and CDR2 YFSETQ come from the germline V gene. The CDR3 spans 14 residues. For the CDR3, the DNA is TGCGCCAGCAGCCTAGGACAGGGGAATGAAAAACTGTTTTTT. As protein: CASSLGQGNEKLFF. Supplemented by reference TRBV5-1 and TRBJ1-4, the full variable domain reads KAGVTQTPRYLIKTRGQQVTLSCSPISGHRSVSWYQQTPGQGLQFLFEYFSETQRNKGNFPGRFSGRQFSNSRSEMNVSTLELGDSALYLCASSLGQGNEKLFFGSGTQLSVL.

The rearrangement uses TRBV5-1 and TRBJ2-1; D remains unclear. CDR1 and CDR2 from the germline V gene are SGHRS and YFSETQ. The CDR3 contains 14 residues. V was shortened by 0 bases and J by 5 bases, with 9 bases between the two germline ends. The CDR3 DNA reads TGCGCCAGCAGCTTGGCCGGGTGGGACAATGAGCAGTTCTTC. Residues: CASSLAGWDNEQFF.

The chain couples TRBV12-5 to TRBJ2-2; D remains ambiguous. V lost 1 base and J 4 bases, leaving 4 bases between the germline ends. The CDR3 extends over 13 amino acids. Germline CDR1 is LGHNT and CDR2 is FRNRAP. The DNA for the CDR3 is TGTGCTAGTGGTTTGGACCTCACCGGGGAGCTGTTTTTT. Protein: CASGLDLTGELFF.

This clone was picked up a small number of times. The chain is built from TRBV16 and TRBJ2-7, with a tentative D call TRBD2 (6 bases). With 0 bases removed from V and 0 bases from J, the gap between germline ends came to 12 bases. The CDR3 loop spans 16 amino acids. CDR1 KGHSY and CDR2 FQNENV come from the germline V gene. CDR3 in amino acids: CASSQSGSGLSYEQYF. CDR3 bases: TGTGCCAGCAGCCAATCTGGTAGCGGACTCTCCTACGAGCAGTACTTC. The variable domain in full, completed from reference TRBV16 and TRBJ2-7, reads GEEVAQTPKHLVRGEGQKAKLYCAPIKGHSYVFWYQQVLKNEFKFLISFQNENVFDETGMPKERFSAKCLPNSPCSLEIQATKLEDSAVYFCASSQSGSGLSYEQYFGPGTRLTVT.

The CDR3 region has the DNA TGTGCCAGCAGGTCGACAGGGGCCCCCTCCTACGAGCAGTACTTC. Translated, it gives CASRSTGAPSYEQYF. The chain recombines TRBV5-6 with TRBJ2-7; 8 bases map to TRBD1. This CDR3 region has 15 residues. J lost 0 bases, V lost 5 bases, and 7 bases had no gene match. CDR1 is SGHDT, CDR2 YYEEEE, per germline.

The chain recombines TRBV5-6 with TRBJ2-3; 12 bases line up with TRBD2. The trim removed 4 bases at V and 3 bases at J, leaving 3 bases unmatched. CDR1 is SGHDT and CDR2 is YYEEEE in the germline V gene. The CDR3 is made up of 15 amino acids. CDR3 amino acids: CASSLGLAGTDTQYF. CDR3 DNA sequence: TGTGCCAGCAGCCTCGGACTAGCGGGAACAGATACGCAGTATTTT.

This clone was observed many times. As DNA, the CDR3 is TGTGCCAGCAGTGAGGGGGAGCATCAGCCCCAGCATTTT. This codes for CASSEGEHQPQHF. V is TRBV6-1 and J is TRBJ1-5; maybe TRBD1 (5 bases). V dropped 3 bases and J dropped 5 bases, with 8 bases sitting between them. Germline V gives CDR1 MNHNS, CDR2 SASEGT. The CDR3 extends over 13 amino acids.

V is TRBV25-1 and J is TRBJ2-2; weak D call: TRBD1 (6 bases). CDR3 length equals 17 residues. The germline CDR1 and CDR2 sequences are MGHDK and SYGVNS. Trimming left V 1 base short and J 1 base short, with 13 bases between. CDR3 sequence: CASSESRDTLNTGELFF. The CDR3 DNA sequence: TGTGCCAGCAGTGAATCGAGGGACACGTTGAACACCGGGGAGCTGTTTTTT.

This chain connects TRBV7-3 to TRBJ1-1; tentatively, D is TRBD1 (5 bases). The CDR3 runs to 13 residues. Germline V gene sequence: CDR1 SGHTA, CDR2 FQGTGA. V lost 4 bases and J lost 1, with 7 bases in between. The CDR3 DNA sequence: TGTGCCAGCAGCTCGGACACGAACACTGAAGCTTTCTTT. Translated, it gives CASSSDTNTEAFF. The full variable domain, with the rest looked up from reference TRBV7-3 and TRBJ1-1, is GAGVSQTPSNKVTEKGKYVELRCDPISGHTALYWYRQSLGQGPEFLIYFQGTGAADDSGLPNDRFFAVRPEGSVSTLKIQRTERGDSAVYLCASSSDTNTEAFFGQGTRLTVV.

This clone occurred once. The chain links TRBV7-9 to TRBJ2-1, with 10 nucleotides matching TRBD2. The CDR3 is 17 amino acids. Trimming removed 1 base from V and 0 bases from J; junction bases left unmatched: 3. Germline V lookup: CDR1 SEHNR, CDR2 FQNEAQ (reference sequence). The CDR3 DNA sequence: TGTGCCAGCAGCTTAGTAGCTAGCGGGAGCTCCTACAATGAGCAGTTCTTC. This gives the protein CASSLVASGSSYNEQFF.

By frequency in the sample, this clone is medium-sized. This chain connects TRBV29-1 to TRBJ1-2, with 8 nucleotides matching TRBD1. J gave up 8 bases and V 7 bases, and 12 bases lay outside the gene matches. This CDR3 contains 13 residues. Germline CDR1 is SQVTM and CDR2 is ANQGSEA. The CDR3 DNA reads as TGCAGCGCCTTTATGACAGGGGTCAAGGGCTACACCTTC. Protein sequence: CSAFMTGVKGYTF.

This clone was counted once. This sequence joins TRBV7-9 and TRBJ1-2, with D possibly being TRBD1 (6 bases). This CDR3 is built from 16 residues. V gave up 5 bases and J gave up 8 bases, with 24 bases separating them. Germline V gene data show CDR1 as SEHNR and CDR2 as FQNEAQ (reference sequence). Here the CDR3 DNA reads TGTGCCAGCAGCACCCCCCGAGGGGGGGCGCGTCTGGGCTACACCTTC. Its translation is CASSTPRGGARLGYTF.

CDR3 protein: CASSEASRGRSWRGYTF. CDR3 sequence (DNA): TGTGCCAGCAGTGAAGCGAGCCGGGGGCGGAGTTGGAGAGGCTACACCTTC. The genes are TRBV6-1 and TRBJ1-2; D may be TRBD1 (6 bases). Trimming removed 0 bases at V and 8 bases at J, with 22 bases between. CDR1 and CDR2 from the germline V gene are MNHNS and SASEGT. The CDR3 has 17 amino acids.

This clone showed up just once. The rearrangement uses TRBV30 and TRBJ1-1; D remains unclear. The length of the CDR3 is 13 residues. The germline V and J ends were trimmed by 0 bases and 0 bases, with 5 bases remaining between them. Germline values: CDR1 GTSNPN, CDR2 SVGIG (reference sequence). DNA for the CDR3: TGTGCCTGGAGTGTAGATGTGAACACTGAAGCTTTCTTT. This codes for CAWSVDVNTEAFF.

The chain has TRBV4-3 and TRBJ1-4, with TRBD1 identical over 7 bases. The germline CDR1 and CDR2 sequences are LGHNA and YSLEER. CDR3 size: 17 residues. V dropped 1 base and J dropped 5; count of bases not matched to a gene: 10. The CDR3 DNA reads as TGCGCCAGCAGCCAAGCCATATCCGGGACAGCGAATGAAAAACTGTTTTTT. The encoded protein is CASSQAISGTANEKLFF.

V usage is TRBV7-9 and J usage is TRBJ1-4; a weak D match, TRBD1 (5 bases). Germline V gene sequence: CDR1 SEHNR, CDR2 FQNEAQ (reference sequence). Trimming stripped 5 bases from V and 8 bases from J, with 18 bases between. The CDR3 length is 15 residues. The CDR3 DNA follows: TGTGCCAGCAGCCGGACGAGGGGCCGAGAGGAAAAACTGTTTTTT. This sequence encodes CASSRTRGREEKLFF.

This sequence joins TRBV2 and TRBJ2-5; D ambiguous. The CDR3 extends over 13 amino acids. Looked up from germline, CDR1 is SNHLY and CDR2 is FYNNEI. V lost 3 bases to trimming and J lost 5 bases, with 10 bases between them. The CDR3 bases are TGTGCCAGCAGTGAGTATGGCCAGGAGACCCAGTACTTC. Its protein product is CASSEYGQETQYF.

The chain uses TRBV6-2 or TRBV6-3 and TRBJ2-1, with 15 bases that match TRBD2. Per the germline V gene, CDR1 is MNHEY and CDR2 is SVGEGT. This CDR3 is built from 17 residues. The V gene end was trimmed by 6 bases and the J gene end by 2 bases; junction bases not matched to a gene: 5. The CDR3 loop is CASSQGLAGGPYNEQFF. In nucleotides, the CDR3 is TGTGCCAGCAGCCAAGGACTAGCGGGGGGGCCCTACAATGAGCAGTTCTTC.

The chain is built from TRBV7-8 and TRBJ1-3; no clear D gene. This CDR3 region has 14 residues. Germline CDR1 SGHVS, CDR2 FQNEAQ. Trimming left V 1 base short and J 0 bases short, with 4 bases between. The CDR3 sequence is CASSLGSSGNTIYF. CDR3 nucleotide sequence: TGTGCCAGCAGCTTAGGGAGCTCTGGAAACACCATATATTTT.

This chain links TRBV27 with TRBJ2-3; 7 nucleotides align to TRBD2. Germline assignment: CDR1 MNHEY and CDR2 SMNVEV (reference sequence). The V gene end was trimmed by 5 bases and the J gene end by 5 bases; junction bases not matched to a gene: 10. This CDR3 comprises 15 residues. CDR3 in DNA: TGTGCCAGCAGTAGCCCAGCGGGGAGGGGAGATACGCAGTATTTT. This translates into CASSSPAGRGDTQYF.

The chain is built from TRBV6-1 and TRBJ2-7; 11 nucleotides line up with TRBD2. CDR1 is MNHNS, CDR2 SASEGT, per germline. This CDR3 region has 15 residues. With 1 base clipped from V and 2 bases from J, the junction kept 1 base outside the gene matches. The CDR3 protein is CASSEGLAGPYEQYF. The CDR3 nucleotides read TGTGCCAGCAGTGAAGGACTAGCGGGACCCTACGAGCAGTACTTC.

The genes are TRBV3-1 (or the pseudogene TRBV3-2) and TRBJ1-5; D is uncertain. Germline V gene data show CDR1 as LGHDT and CDR2 as YNNKEL (reference sequence). This CDR3 is built from 13 residues. Deletions cut 0 bases from V and 5 bases from J, with 5 bases between. The CDR3: CASSQDRYQPQHF. CDR3 nucleotide sequence: TGTGCCAGCAGCCAAGACCGGTATCAGCCCCAGCATTTT.